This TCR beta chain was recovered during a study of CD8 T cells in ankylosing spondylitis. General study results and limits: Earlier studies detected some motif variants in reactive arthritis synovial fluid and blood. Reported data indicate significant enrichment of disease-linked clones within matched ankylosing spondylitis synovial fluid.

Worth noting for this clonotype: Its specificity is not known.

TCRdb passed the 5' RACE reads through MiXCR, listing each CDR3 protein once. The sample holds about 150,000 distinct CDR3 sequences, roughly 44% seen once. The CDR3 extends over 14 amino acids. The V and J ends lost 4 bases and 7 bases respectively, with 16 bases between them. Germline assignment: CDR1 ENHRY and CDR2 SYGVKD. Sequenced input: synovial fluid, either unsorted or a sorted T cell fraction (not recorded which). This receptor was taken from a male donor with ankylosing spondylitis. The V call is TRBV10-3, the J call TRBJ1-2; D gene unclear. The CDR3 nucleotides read TGTGCCATCAGTGGCGGAAGGAGAGGGTTTGGCTACACCTTC. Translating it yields CAISGGRRGFGYTF.